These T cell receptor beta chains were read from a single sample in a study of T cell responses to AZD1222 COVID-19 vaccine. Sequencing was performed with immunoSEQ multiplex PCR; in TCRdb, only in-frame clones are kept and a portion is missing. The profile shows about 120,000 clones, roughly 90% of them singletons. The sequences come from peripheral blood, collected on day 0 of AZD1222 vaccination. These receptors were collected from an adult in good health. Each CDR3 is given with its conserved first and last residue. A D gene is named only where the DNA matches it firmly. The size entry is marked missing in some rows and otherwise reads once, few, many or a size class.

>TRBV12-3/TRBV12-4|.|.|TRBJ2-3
TGTGCCAGCACCGTACCTATTGTAGATACGCAGTATTTT
CASTVPIVDTQYF
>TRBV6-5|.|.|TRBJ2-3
TGTGCCAGCAGTTATCGGGCAGCTCAGGGAGATACGCAGTATTTT
CASSYRAAQGDTQYF
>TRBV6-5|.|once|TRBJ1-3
TGTGCCAGCAGTAGGGGATCAGGAAACACCATATATTTT
CASSRGSGNTIYF
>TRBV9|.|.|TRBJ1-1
TGTGCCAGCAGCGTAGCTTCCCTTTCGGGGAACACTGAAGCTTTCTTT
CASSVASLSGNTEAFF
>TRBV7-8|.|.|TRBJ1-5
TGTGCCAGCAGCTTAGAAGGGAACCTTTATAGCAATCAGCCCCAGCATTTT
CASSLEGNLYSNQPQHF
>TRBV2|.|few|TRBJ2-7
TGTGCCAGCAGAGTACTCTCCTACGAGCAGTACTTC
CASRVLSYEQYF
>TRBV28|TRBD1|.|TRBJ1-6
TGTGCCAGCAGGGGGGACAGGGGTAATTCACCCCTCCACTTT
CASRGDRGNSPLHF
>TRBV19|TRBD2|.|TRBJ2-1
TGTGCCAGTAGTATAGGCGGCGGGAGCGAGCAGTTCTTC
CASSIGGGSEQFF
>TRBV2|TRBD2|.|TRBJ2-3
TGTGCCAGCAGGCTAGCGGGGAGCACAGATACGCAGTATTTT
CASRLAGSTDTQYF
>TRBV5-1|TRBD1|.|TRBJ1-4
TGCGCCAGCAGCTTGGTCGGGACAGTCCGCACTAATGAAAAACTGTTTTTT
CASSLVGTVRTNEKLFF
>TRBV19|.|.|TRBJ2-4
TGTGCCAGTACCTCGGGACAAGAAAACATTCAGTACTTC
CASTSGQENIQYF
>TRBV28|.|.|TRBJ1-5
TGTGCCAGCAGTACCGGCGGGGGAGGTATCCAGCCCCAGCATTTT
CASSTGGGGIQPQHF
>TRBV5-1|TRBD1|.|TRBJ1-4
TGCGCCAGCAGCCTCCGACAGGGAACTAATGAAAAACTGTTTTTT
CASSLRQGTNEKLFF
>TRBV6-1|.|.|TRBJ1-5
TGTGCCAGCAGTGTCGGCCATACGAATATGGGCAATCAGCCCCAGCATTTT
CASSVGHTNMGNQPQHF
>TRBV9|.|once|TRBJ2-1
TGTGCCAGCAGCGTAACCCCCGCGTCCTCCTACAATGAGCAGTTCTTC
CASSVTPASSYNEQFF
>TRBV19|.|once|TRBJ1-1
TGTGCCAGTAGTATTCCACAGGGCGCCACTGAAGCTTTCTTT
CASSIPQGATEAFF
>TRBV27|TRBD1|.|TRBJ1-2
TGTGCCAGCAGTTGGACCGGGACAGGTTATGGCTACACCTTC
CASSWTGTGYGYTF
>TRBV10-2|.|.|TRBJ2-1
TGCGCCAGCACTCCAGCGGGCGATTACAATGAGCAGTTCTTC
CASTPAGDYNEQFF
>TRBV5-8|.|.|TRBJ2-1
TGTGCCAGCAGCCTAGGGACCACCTACAATGAGCAGTTCTTC
CASSLGTTYNEQFF
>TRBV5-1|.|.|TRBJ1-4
TGCGCCAGCAGCTTGGGTGAAAAACTGTTTTTT
CASSLGEKLFF
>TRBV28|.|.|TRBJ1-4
TGTGCCAGCAGTTTTCGGGACGGTGAGGAAAAACTGTTTTTT
CASSFRDGEEKLFF
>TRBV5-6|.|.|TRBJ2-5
TGTGCCAGCAGCTTGGCAAAGAAAGAGACCCAGTACTTC
CASSLAKKETQYF
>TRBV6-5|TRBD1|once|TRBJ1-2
TGTGCCAGCAGTTACCAGACAGGGGGTGGCTACACCTTC
CASSYQTGGGYTF
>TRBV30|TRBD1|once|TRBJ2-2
TGTGCCTGGAGGCGGGACAGGGTCACCGGGGAGCTGTTTTTT
CAWRRDRVTGELFF
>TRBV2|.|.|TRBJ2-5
TGTGCCAGCGGGCGTATTTGGCGAGAGACCCAGTACTTC
CASGRIWRETQYF
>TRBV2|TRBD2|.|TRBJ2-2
TGTGCCAGCAGTTGGAGGGAGGGCCAAACCGGGGAGCTGTTTTTT
CASSWREGQTGELFF
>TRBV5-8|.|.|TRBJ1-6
TGTGCCAGCCTTCAGAGCTCCTATAATTCACCCCTCCACTTT
CASLQSSYNSPLHF
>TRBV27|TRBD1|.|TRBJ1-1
TGTGCCAGCAGTTTATCGGGCAGGGGGGTAACTGAAGCTTTCTTT
CASSLSGRGVTEAFF
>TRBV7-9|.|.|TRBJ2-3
TGTGCCAGCAGCTTAGATTTGTTGCAGGATCGCACAGATACGCAGTATTTT
CASSLDLLQDRTDTQYF
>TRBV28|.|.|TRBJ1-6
TGTGCCAGCAGTTTGGGCCGGGCTAATGGGGATTCACCCCTCCACTTT
CASSLGRANGDSPLHF
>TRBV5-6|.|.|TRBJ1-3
TGTGCCAGCAGCTTGGGCAGGATAGGGAACACCATATATTTT
CASSLGRIGNTIYF
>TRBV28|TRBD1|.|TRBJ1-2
TGTGCCAGCAGTCCTCTAATCAGGGGGTATGGCTACACCTTC
CASSPLIRGYGYTF
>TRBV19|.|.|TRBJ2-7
TGTGCCAGTACGAGCGCTCCCTCCTACGAGCAGTACTTC
CASTSAPSYEQYF
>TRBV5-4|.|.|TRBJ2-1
TGTGCCAGCAGCTTGAGTTTGGGAGGCAGCTCCTACAATGAGCAGTTCTTC
CASSLSLGGSSYNEQFF
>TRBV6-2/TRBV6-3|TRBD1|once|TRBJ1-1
TGTGCCAGCAGTTACCGACAGGGGGGGAACACTGAAGCTTTCTTT
CASSYRQGGNTEAFF
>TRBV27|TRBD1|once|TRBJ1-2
TGTGCCAGCAAAGGACAGGCGTATGGCTACACCTTC
CASKGQAYGYTF
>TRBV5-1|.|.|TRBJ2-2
TGCGCCAGCAGCTACTCCTACACCGGGGAGCTGTTTTTT
CASSYSYTGELFF
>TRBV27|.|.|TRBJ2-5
TGTGCCAGCAGTTTGGACCCAAACCAAGAGACCCAGTACTTC
CASSLDPNQETQYF
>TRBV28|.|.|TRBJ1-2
TGTGCCAGCAGTTCAGGAGGGCGAGGGAACTATGGCTACACCTTC
CASSSGGRGNYGYTF
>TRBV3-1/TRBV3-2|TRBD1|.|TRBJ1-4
TGTGCCAGCAGCCAACTAGGGACAGGGAGTGAAAAACTGTTTTTT
CASSQLGTGSEKLFF
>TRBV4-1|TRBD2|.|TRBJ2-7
TGCGCCAGCAGCCAAGGAGCGGGAGGATTTCCTTACGAGCAGTACTTC
CASSQGAGGFPYEQYF
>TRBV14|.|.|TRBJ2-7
TGTGCCAGCAGCTTGGGTTACTACGAGCAGTACTTC
CASSLGYYEQYF
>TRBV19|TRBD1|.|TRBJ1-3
TGTGCCAGTAGTACTCACCGGGACAGGTCCGGAAACACCATATATTTT
CASSTHRDRSGNTIYF
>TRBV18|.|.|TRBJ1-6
TGTGCCAGCTCACCAGATGGGCCTAGGAATAATTCACCCCTCCACTTT
CASSPDGPRNNSPLHF
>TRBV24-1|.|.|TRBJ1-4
TGTGCCACCCAGGGGCTCCCTAATGAAAAACTGTTTTTT
CATQGLPNEKLFF
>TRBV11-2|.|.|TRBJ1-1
TGTGCCAGCAGCTTCGTGTACCAGCCGAACACTGAAGCTTTCTTT
CASSFVYQPNTEAFF
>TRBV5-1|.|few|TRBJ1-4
TGCGCCAGCAGCCCCCGTGTGGGGCAAGGAAGTAGTGAAAAACTGTTTTTT
CASSPRVGQGSSEKLFF
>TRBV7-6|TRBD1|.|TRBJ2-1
TGTGCCAGCAGCGCTAACGAGGGGGCGGTCTCCTACAATGAGCAGTTCTTC
CASSANEGAVSYNEQFF
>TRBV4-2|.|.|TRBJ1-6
TGTGCCAGCCGTCGAAGCCCGTCTATTTATAATTCACCCCTCCACTTT
CASRRSPSIYNSPLHF
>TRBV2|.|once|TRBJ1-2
TGTGCCAGCAGTGAGCAGGGGAGGAGCTATGGCTACACCTTC
CASSEQGRSYGYTF
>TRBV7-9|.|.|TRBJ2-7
TGTGCCAGCAGCTTAGTTACAGGGAAAGAAGATACGTACTTC
CASSLVTGKEDTYF
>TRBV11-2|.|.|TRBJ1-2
TGTGCCAGCAGCTTAGTCGCCCAGGGCAACTATGGCTACACCTTC
CASSLVAQGNYGYTF